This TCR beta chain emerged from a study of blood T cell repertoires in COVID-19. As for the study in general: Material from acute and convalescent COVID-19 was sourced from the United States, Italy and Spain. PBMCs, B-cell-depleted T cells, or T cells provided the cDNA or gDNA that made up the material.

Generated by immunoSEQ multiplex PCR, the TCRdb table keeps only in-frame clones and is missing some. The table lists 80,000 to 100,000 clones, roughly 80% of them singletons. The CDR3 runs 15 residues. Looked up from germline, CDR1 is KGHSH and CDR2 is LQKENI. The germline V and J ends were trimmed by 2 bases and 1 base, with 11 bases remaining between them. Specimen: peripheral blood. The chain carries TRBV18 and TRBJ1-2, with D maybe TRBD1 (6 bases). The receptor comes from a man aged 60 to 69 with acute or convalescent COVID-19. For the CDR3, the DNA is TGTGCCAGCTCACCAATTGGACAGCTTAACTATGGCTACACCTTC. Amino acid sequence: CASSPIGQLNYGYTF. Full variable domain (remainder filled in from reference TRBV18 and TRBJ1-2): NAGVMQNPRHLVRRRGQEARLRCSPMKGHSHVYWYRQLPEEGLKFMVYLQKENIIDESGMPKERFSAEFPKEGPSILRIQQVVRGDSAAYFCASSPIGQLNYGYTFGSGTRLTVV.